These T cell receptor beta chains were read from a single sample in a study of shared clonotypes between healthy human individuals. Here immunoSEQ multiplex PCR was the method, and the copy in TCRdb shows in-frame clones only, minus some. The sample shows about 1.5 million clones, approximately 98% of them seen only once. The sequenced sample consisted of naive CD4+ T cells sorted from blood. Receptors originate from a man younger than 40 in good health. CDR3s include the opening cysteine and the closing phenylalanine or tryptophan. Each record gives: J gene, V gene, D gene, clone size, CDR3 protein, CDR3 DNA. D genes are given only for firm matches. Where a row states a size, it is once, few, many or the class of an expanded clone; other rows omit it.

j_call: TRBJ2-5; v_call: TRBV5-1; d_call: NA; clone_size: NA; cdr3_aa: CASSLGVLEVEETQYF; cdr3_nt: TGCGCCAGCAGCTTAGGTGTTCTGGAGGTGGAAGAGACCCAGTACTTC
j_call: TRBJ2-7; v_call: TRBV6-6; d_call: NA; clone_size: NA; cdr3_aa: CASRGGGAYEQYF; cdr3_nt: TGTGCCAGCAGGGGTGGAGGGGCCTACGAGCAGTACTTC
j_call: TRBJ1-5; v_call: TRBV28; d_call: NA; clone_size: NA; cdr3_aa: CASTPSDQPQHF; cdr3_nt: TGTGCCAGCACCCCATCGGATCAGCCCCAGCATTTT
j_call: TRBJ2-1; v_call: TRBV25-1; d_call: TRBD1; clone_size: NA; cdr3_aa: CASSEPGQLNEQFF; cdr3_nt: TGTGCCAGCAGTGAACCGGGACAGCTCAATGAGCAGTTCTTC
j_call: TRBJ2-5; v_call: TRBV14; d_call: NA; clone_size: NA; cdr3_aa: CASSRQWGNEETQYF; cdr3_nt: TGTGCCAGCAGCCGCCAATGGGGCAACGAAGAGACCCAGTACTTC
j_call: TRBJ2-1; v_call: TRBV11-2; d_call: NA; clone_size: NA; cdr3_aa: CASTRRRLDGNEQFF; cdr3_nt: TGTGCCAGCACCCGGCGGCGCCTAGACGGCAATGAGCAGTTCTTC
j_call: TRBJ2-2; v_call: TRBV6-1; d_call: TRBD2; clone_size: NA; cdr3_aa: CASRRAGGGTGELFF; cdr3_nt: TGTGCCAGCAGGAGAGCGGGAGGGGGCACCGGGGAGCTGTTTTTT
j_call: TRBJ1-5; v_call: TRBV30; d_call: TRBD1; clone_size: NA; cdr3_aa: CAWTQGETNQPQHF; cdr3_nt: TGTGCCTGGACACAGGGGGAGACCAATCAGCCCCAGCATTTT
j_call: TRBJ2-5; v_call: TRBV13; d_call: NA; clone_size: NA; cdr3_aa: CASLSLGKETQYF; cdr3_nt: TGTGCCAGCTTATCCCTAGGGAAGGAGACCCAGTACTTC
j_call: TRBJ1-5; v_call: TRBV2; d_call: NA; clone_size: few; cdr3_aa: CASTITGSNQPQHF; cdr3_nt: TGTGCCAGCACAATTACGGGGAGCAATCAGCCCCAGCATTTT
j_call: TRBJ2-3; v_call: TRBV7-8; d_call: NA; clone_size: NA; cdr3_aa: CASSLSGTSYGSTDTQYF; cdr3_nt: TGTGCCAGCAGCTTGAGCGGGACAAGCTATGGAAGCACAGATACGCAGTATTTT
j_call: TRBJ2-7; v_call: TRBV19; d_call: TRBD1; clone_size: once; cdr3_aa: CASSRTGGKNEQYF; cdr3_nt: TGTGCCAGTAGCCGGACAGGGGGTAAAAACGAGCAGTACTTC
j_call: TRBJ2-3; v_call: TRBV28; d_call: NA; clone_size: NA; cdr3_aa: CASSLPITDTQYF; cdr3_nt: TGTGCCAGCAGTCTCCCCATCACAGATACGCAGTATTTT
j_call: TRBJ2-3; v_call: TRBV11-2; d_call: NA; clone_size: NA; cdr3_aa: CASSASGFGGDTQYF; cdr3_nt: TGTGCCAGCAGCGCAAGCGGATTTGGGGGTGATACGCAGTATTTT
j_call: TRBJ2-5; v_call: TRBV9; d_call: NA; clone_size: NA; cdr3_aa: CASSVASAVAGKDQETQYF; cdr3_nt: TGTGCCAGCAGCGTAGCCTCAGCGGTGGCAGGGAAGGATCAAGAGACCCAGTACTTC
j_call: TRBJ2-7; v_call: TRBV4-2; d_call: TRBD2; clone_size: NA; cdr3_aa: CASSHVKTGTSGSYEQYF; cdr3_nt: TGTGCCAGCAGCCACGTAAAGACCGGGACTAGCGGCTCCTACGAGCAGTACTTC
j_call: TRBJ2-1; v_call: TRBV1; d_call: NA; clone_size: NA; cdr3_aa: CTSSPGLAGGFPNEQFF; cdr3_nt: TGCACCAGCAGCCCGGGACTAGCGGGAGGGTTTCCGAATGAGCAGTTCTTC
j_call: TRBJ2-3; v_call: TRBV2; d_call: TRBD1; clone_size: NA; cdr3_aa: CARGGQGQTSQSTDTQYF; cdr3_nt: TGTGCCAGGGGGGGACAGGGCCAGACAAGCCAAAGCACAGATACGCAGTATTTT
j_call: TRBJ1-2; v_call: TRBV28; d_call: NA; clone_size: once; cdr3_aa: CASSSFYYGYTF; cdr3_nt: TGTGCCAGCAGTTCCTTTTATTACGGCTACACCTTC
j_call: TRBJ2-7; v_call: TRBV5-8; d_call: TRBD2; clone_size: NA; cdr3_aa: CASSSGRLAASYEQYF; cdr3_nt: TGTGCCAGCAGCTCCGGGCGACTAGCGGCATCCTACGAGCAGTACTTC
j_call: TRBJ1-1; v_call: TRBV28; d_call: NA; clone_size: NA; cdr3_aa: CASRTGVGTEAFF; cdr3_nt: TGTGCCAGCCGGACTGGGGTGGGCACTGAAGCTTTCTTT
j_call: TRBJ1-5; v_call: TRBV2; d_call: NA; clone_size: NA; cdr3_aa: CASAQFFTNQPQHF; cdr3_nt: TGTGCCAGCGCGCAGTTCTTTACCAATCAGCCCCAGCATTTT
j_call: TRBJ1-2; v_call: TRBV6-5; d_call: NA; clone_size: NA; cdr3_aa: CASSYSTLSGYTF; cdr3_nt: TGTGCCAGCAGTTACTCGACTCTGTCGGGCTACACCTTC
j_call: TRBJ2-7; v_call: TRBV2; d_call: TRBD2; clone_size: NA; cdr3_aa: CASCPLAAAGGSYKQYF; cdr3_nt: TGTGCCAGCTGCCCTCTGGCGGCAGCGGGAGGGTCCTACAAGCAGTACTTC
j_call: TRBJ1-1; v_call: TRBV29-1; d_call: TRBD1; clone_size: NA; cdr3_aa: CSLRLRGRGDTEAFF; cdr3_nt: TGCAGCCTAAGACTCCGGGGCAGGGGGGACACTGAAGCTTTCTTT
j_call: TRBJ1-1; v_call: TRBV2; d_call: NA; clone_size: NA; cdr3_aa: CASSEFGQSATEAFF; cdr3_nt: TGTGCCAGCAGTGAATTTGGACAGAGCGCCACTGAAGCTTTCTTT
j_call: TRBJ2-3; v_call: TRBV10-3; d_call: TRBD1; clone_size: NA; cdr3_aa: CAIRQGNTQYF; cdr3_nt: TGTGCCATCCGACAGGGGAATACGCAGTATTTT
j_call: TRBJ1-4; v_call: TRBV2; d_call: NA; clone_size: once; cdr3_aa: CASQGGGNEKLFF; cdr3_nt: TGTGCCAGCCAGGGAGGGGGAAATGAAAAACTGTTTTTT
j_call: TRBJ2-1; v_call: TRBV28; d_call: TRBD2; clone_size: NA; cdr3_aa: CASSSREGLGYNEQFF; cdr3_nt: TGTGCCAGCAGTTCCCGGGAGGGCCTCGGCTACAATGAGCAGTTCTTC
j_call: TRBJ1-1; v_call: TRBV9; d_call: NA; clone_size: NA; cdr3_aa: CASSATGNTEAFF; cdr3_nt: TGTGCCAGCAGCGCTACAGGGAACACTGAAGCTTTCTTT
j_call: TRBJ2-3; v_call: TRBV29-1; d_call: NA; clone_size: NA; cdr3_aa: CSVKGRERPDTQYF; cdr3_nt: TGCAGCGTAAAGGGACGGGAGAGACCGGATACGCAGTATTTT
j_call: TRBJ2-3; v_call: TRBV10-3; d_call: TRBD2; clone_size: NA; cdr3_aa: CAITEQDSGRADTQYF; cdr3_nt: TGTGCCATCACTGAACAAGATAGCGGGAGGGCCGATACGCAGTATTTT
j_call: TRBJ2-7; v_call: TRBV9; d_call: TRBD2; clone_size: NA; cdr3_aa: CASSKSSGADSYEQYF; cdr3_nt: TGTGCCAGCAGCAAGAGTAGCGGGGCTGACTCCTACGAGCAGTACTTC
j_call: TRBJ2-1; v_call: TRBV13; d_call: TRBD2; clone_size: NA; cdr3_aa: CASSSRLAGSYNEQFF; cdr3_nt: TGTGCCAGCAGCTCCAGACTAGCGGGATCCTACAATGAGCAGTTCTTC
j_call: TRBJ2-3; v_call: TRBV7-3; d_call: NA; clone_size: NA; cdr3_aa: CASSLSRSTDTQYF; cdr3_nt: TGTGCCAGCAGCTTGTCAAGGAGCACAGATACGCAGTATTTT
j_call: TRBJ2-2; v_call: TRBV7-9; d_call: NA; clone_size: NA; cdr3_aa: CASSSNTGELFF; cdr3_nt: TGTGCCAGCAGCTCAAACACCGGGGAGCTGTTTTTT
j_call: TRBJ2-1; v_call: TRBV27; d_call: TRBD2; clone_size: NA; cdr3_aa: CASSLIAGGRRNNEQFF; cdr3_nt: TGTGCCAGCAGCCTAATAGCGGGAGGTAGAAGAAACAATGAGCAGTTCTTC
j_call: TRBJ2-7; v_call: TRBV7-2; d_call: TRBD2; clone_size: NA; cdr3_aa: CASSLAGLAGGWEQYF; cdr3_nt: TGTGCCAGCAGCTTAGCAGGACTAGCGGGAGGGTGGGAGCAGTACTTC
j_call: TRBJ2-1; v_call: TRBV9; d_call: NA; clone_size: NA; cdr3_aa: CASSVVGYLNEQFF; cdr3_nt: TGTGCCAGCAGCGTAGTTGGCTACCTCAATGAGCAGTTCTTC
j_call: TRBJ2-1; v_call: TRBV18; d_call: NA; clone_size: NA; cdr3_aa: CASSLGPRGEQFF; cdr3_nt: TGTGCCAGCTCCCTCGGCCCACGGGGCGAGCAGTTCTTC
j_call: TRBJ2-7; v_call: TRBV5-1; d_call: NA; clone_size: NA; cdr3_aa: CASSSEHEQYF; cdr3_nt: TGCGCCAGCAGCTCCGAACACGAGCAGTACTTC
j_call: TRBJ2-2; v_call: TRBV5-1; d_call: NA; clone_size: NA; cdr3_aa: CASSPGLSNTGELFF; cdr3_nt: TGCGCCAGCAGCCCGGGACTTTCCAACACCGGGGAGCTGTTTTTT
j_call: TRBJ1-1; v_call: TRBV27; d_call: NA; clone_size: once; cdr3_aa: CASSLFGRPLNTEAFF; cdr3_nt: TGTGCCAGCAGTTTATTTGGCAGGCCCTTGAACACTGAAGCTTTCTTT
j_call: TRBJ2-7; v_call: TRBV6-5; d_call: NA; clone_size: NA; cdr3_aa: CASSYGVYAAEQYF; cdr3_nt: TGTGCCAGCAGTTACGGAGTCTACGCGGCCGAGCAGTACTTC
j_call: TRBJ1-2; v_call: TRBV5-6; d_call: NA; clone_size: NA; cdr3_aa: CASAQQGLVGYGYTF; cdr3_nt: TGTGCCAGTGCCCAACAGGGATTAGTGGGCTATGGCTACACCTTC
j_call: TRBJ1-2; v_call: TRBV5-8; d_call: NA; clone_size: NA; cdr3_aa: CASSATGARDPANYGYTF; cdr3_nt: TGTGCCAGCAGCGCGACGGGGGCTCGGGACCCAGCTAACTATGGCTACACCTTC
j_call: TRBJ1-2; v_call: TRBV7-2; d_call: TRBD1; clone_size: once; cdr3_aa: CASSLGTGRPHGYTF; cdr3_nt: TGTGCCAGCAGCTTAGGGACAGGTCGGCCCCATGGCTACACCTTC
j_call: TRBJ2-7; v_call: TRBV7-8; d_call: TRBD1; clone_size: NA; cdr3_aa: CASSFDRDSNYEQYF; cdr3_nt: TGTGCCAGCAGCTTCGATCGGGACAGTAACTACGAGCAGTACTTC
j_call: TRBJ2-5; v_call: TRBV5-1; d_call: NA; clone_size: NA; cdr3_aa: CASSPRTDQETQYF; cdr3_nt: TGCGCCAGCAGCCCTCGGACAGACCAAGAGACCCAGTACTTC